The 25 T cell receptor beta chains below come from one sample, sequenced in a study of blood T cell repertoires in COVID-19. This table comes from immunoSEQ multiplex PCR, and its TCRdb copy is limited to in-frame clones, with some not included. Among 360,000 or so clones listed, about 90% were seen once. Input material: peripheral blood. These receptors were taken from a man younger than 30 with active or convalescent COVID-19.

This chain joins TRBV6-2 or TRBV6-3 and TRBJ1-4; D not resolved. This CDR3 is built from 14 residues. The germline CDR1 and CDR2 sequences are MNHEY and SVGEGT. Deletions cut 0 bases from V and 11 bases from J, with 13 bases between. The chain's CDR3 is CASSYSVELSKLFF. In DNA, the CDR3 is TGTGCCAGCAGTTACTCGGTCGAACTATCGAAACTGTTTTTT.

This clone has only one observation. The J gene is TRBJ2-1, the V gene TRBV7-9; 9 bases fit TRBD1. With V trimmed by 5 bases and J by 7 bases, 9 bases remained unmatched. The CDR3 is 15 residues long. Germline CDR1 and CDR2: SEHNR and FQNEAQ (reference sequence). The CDR3 loop is CASSEDRGIWNEQFF. CDR3 coding DNA: TGTGCCAGCAGCGAGGACAGGGGAATCTGGAATGAGCAGTTCTTC.

The V and J genes are TRBV21-1 and TRBJ1-2; the D call TRBD1 from the table was never checked on the DNA. TRBV21-1 is a pseudogene segment. The CDR3 covers 13 residues. CDR3 loop: CASSKAQGTSYTF. The CDR3 bases are TGTGCCAGCAGCAAAGCGCAGGGAACCTCCTACACCTTC.

The chain carries TRBV29-1 and TRBJ2-1; TRBD1 agrees at 7 bases. The germline V gene encodes CDR1 SQVTM and CDR2 ANQGSEA. This CDR3 comprises 15 residues. With 5 bases clipped from V and 7 bases from J, the junction kept 14 bases outside the gene matches. The DNA for the CDR3 is TGCAGCGTTCGGACAGGTATATCGTCCAAGAATGAGCAGTTCTTC. Translating gives CSVRTGISSKNEQFF.

This chain uses TRBV6-5 with TRBJ2-1; 11 nucleotides line up with TRBD2. The germline gives CDR1 MNHEY, CDR2 SVGAGI. The CDR3 sequence is 14 residues long. V lost 6 bases and J lost 6; bases outside the gene matches: 4. CDR3 sequence (DNA): TGTGCCAGCAGCTCCGGACTAGCGGGCAATGAGCAGTTCTTC. Its translation: CASSSGLAGNEQFF.

This sequence joins TRBV11-2 and TRBJ2-7; 9 bases match TRBD1. In germline, CDR1 is SGHAT, CDR2 FQNNGV. V shed 2 bases, J shed 4 bases, and the junction held 6 bases outside the gene matches. The CDR3 length is 15 residues. The CDR3 loop is CASSLRTTGGYEQYF. CDR3 DNA: TGTGCCAGCAGCTTACGCACGACAGGGGGGTACGAGCAGTACTTC.

The chain combines TRBV18 with TRBJ1-1, with 7 bases matching TRBD1. The CDR3 covers 14 residues. V shed 5 bases, J shed 4 bases, and the junction held 7 bases outside the gene matches. Germline V gene sequence: CDR1 KGHSH, CDR2 LQKENI. This CDR3 reads CASSERQGPTEAFF. The CDR3 DNA follows: TGTGCCAGCTCAGAAAGACAGGGACCCACTGAAGCTTTCTTT. The complete variable domain, with remaining parts taken from reference TRBV18 and TRBJ1-1, reads NAGVMQNPRHLVRRRGQEARLRCSPMKGHSHVYWYRQLPEEGLKFMVYLQKENIIDESGMPKERFSAEFPKEGPSILRIQQVVRGDSAAYFCASSERQGPTEAFFGQGTRLTVV.

The chain combines TRBV27 with TRBJ1-6, with D possibly being TRBD1 (5 bases). This CDR3 has 13 residues. Deletions cut 3 bases from V and 10 bases from J, with 10 bases between. Germline CDR1 MNHEY, CDR2 SMNVEV (reference sequence). This chain's CDR3 is CASSFQGSSPLHF. The CDR3 coding sequence is TGTGCCAGCAGTTTTCAGGGCAGCTCACCCCTCCACTTT.

This sequence joins TRBV4-2 and TRBJ1-1, with TRBD1 identical over 7 bases. This CDR3 is built from 13 residues. Germline V gene data show CDR1 as LGHNA and CDR2 as YNFKEQ. The ends lost 0 bases at V and 11 bases at J; junction bases unmatched: 6. The CDR3 nucleotides are TGTGCCAGCAGCCAAGAAGGCGGGACAGACGCTTTCTTT. It encodes CASSQEGGTDAFF.

The V call is TRBV3-1 (or the pseudogene TRBV3-2), the J call TRBJ1-4; 7 nucleotides match TRBD1. Germline trimming cut 3 bases from V and 4 bases from J; bases unmatched to any gene: 8. Looked up from germline, CDR1 is LGHDT and CDR2 is YNNKEL (reference sequence). The CDR3 consists of 16 residues. The CDR3 bases are TGTGCCAGCAGCCACAGAAGGGGGCGAGATAATGAAAAACTGTTTTTT. Its translation is CASSHRRGRDNEKLFF.

The chain employs TRBV7-2 and TRBJ2-7, with TRBD2 matching 8 bases. This CDR3 region has 16 residues. Germline CDR1 SGHTA, CDR2 FQGNSA. J gave up 1 base and V 5 bases, and 10 bases lay outside the gene matches. CDR3 nucleotide sequence: TGTGCCAGCAGCCCAATAAGGGCGGGAGGTTCCTACGAGCAGTACTTC. Translation: CASSPIRAGGSYEQYF.

Comments on this clone: Germline is not matched at one junction end, which may reflect a read error. The J gene is TRBJ1-1, the V gene TRBV2; TRBD1 aligns across 12 bases. Germline V gene lookup returns CDR1 SNHLY and CDR2 FYNNEI. This CDR3 region has 16 residues. CDR3 region: CTSRAGTGGEITEAFF. The CDR3 DNA follows: TGTACCAGCAGAGCCGGGACAGGGGGCGAGATCACTGAAGCTTTCTTT.

V usage is TRBV5-1 and J usage is TRBJ2-5; D is uncertain. The CDR3 spans 15 residues. From germline, CDR1 is SGHRS and CDR2 YFSETQ. The ends were cut back, 1 base at V and 2 bases at J, with 12 bases in the middle. For the CDR3, the DNA is TGCGCCAGCAGCTTGTCCCCGCTAAGACAAGAGACCCAGTACTTC. It translates to CASSLSPLRQETQYF. The full variable domain, with the rest looked up from reference TRBV5-1 and TRBJ2-5, is KAGVTQTPRYLIKTRGQQVTLSCSPISGHRSVSWYQQTPGQGLQFLFEYFSETQRNKGNFPGRFSGRQFSNSRSEMNVSTLELGDSALYLCASSLSPLRQETQYFGPGTRLLVL.

This sequence joins TRBV27 and TRBJ1-1, with a tentative D call TRBD1 (6 bases). Germline V CDR1 and CDR2: MNHEY, SMNVEV (reference sequence). The CDR3 consists of 14 residues. The ends were cut back, 4 bases at V and 5 bases at J, with 14 bases in the middle. The CDR3 here is CASSSAGVGTEAFF. For the CDR3, the DNA is TGTGCCAGCAGTTCCGCAGGGGTAGGAACTGAAGCTTTCTTT.

The chain has TRBV28 and TRBJ1-3; no definite D call. This CDR3 contains 16 residues. Trimming took off 6 bases at V and 1 base at J, with 16 bases between the two ends. Germline-derived CDR1 and CDR2 are MDHEN and SYDVKM. CDR3 nucleotide sequence: TGTGCCAGCAGACTTATGGGCACGATGTCTGGAAACACCATATATTTT. The encoded protein is CASRLMGTMSGNTIYF.

The V and J genes are TRBV5-5 and TRBJ2-5, with 8 bases lining up with TRBD1. The CDR3 length is 15 residues. V dropped 0 bases and J dropped 4; count of bases not matched to a gene: 5. Per germline, CDR1 SGHKS and CDR2 YYEKEE (reference sequence). The CDR3 DNA reads as TGTGCCAGCAGCTTGGCGCAGGGGGCTCTAGAGACCCAGTACTTC. Translation gives CASSLAQGALETQYF.

This chain uses TRBV3-1 (or the pseudogene TRBV3-2) with TRBJ1-2, with 9 bases identical to TRBD1. Germline V gene sequence: CDR1 LGHDT, CDR2 YNNKEL (reference sequence). With 1 base clipped from V and 4 bases from J, the junction kept 4 bases outside the gene matches. CDR3 size: 15 residues. The CDR3, as DNA: TGTGCCAGCAGCCAAGGACAGGGGGGGGCCTATGGCTACACCTTC. It encodes CASSQGQGGAYGYTF.

The CDR3 bases are TGTGCCAGTAGTACTCAGGCGACTAATGAAAAACTGTTTTTT. Its protein product is CASSTQATNEKLFF. The chain is built from TRBV19 and TRBJ1-4; D not resolved. Germline assignment: CDR1 LNHDA and CDR2 SQIVND (reference sequence). This CDR3 region has 14 residues. The germline V and J ends were trimmed by 4 bases and 2 bases, with 8 bases remaining between them.

This chain joins TRBV15 and TRBJ2-2, with 7 bases matching TRBD1. CDR3 length: 16 residues. Germline lookup yields CDR1 LNHNV and CDR2 YYDKDF (reference sequence). With V trimmed by 4 bases and J by 6 bases, 11 bases remained unmatched. CDR3 coding DNA: TGTGCCACCAGCACAGACAGGGCTTCTGTCGCCGGGGAGCTGTTTTTT. Translating gives CATSTDRASVAGELFF. The full variable domain, its missing parts supplied by reference TRBV15 and TRBJ2-2, is DAMVIQNPRYQVTQFGKPVTLSCSQTLNHNVMYWYQQKSSQAPKLLFHYYDKDFNNEADTPDNFQSRRPNTSFCFLDIRSPGLGDTAMYLCATSTDRASVAGELFFGEGSRLTVL.

This sequence joins TRBV27 and TRBJ2-7, with a tentative D call TRBD2 (6 bases). The CDR3 spans 15 residues. Germline CDR1 and CDR2: MNHEY and SMNVEV (reference sequence). V was pared by 5 bases and J by 2 bases, with 16 bases between. The CDR3, as DNA: TGTGCCAGCAGTATAGAAAGCGGGTGGACCTACGAGCAGTACTTC. Protein product: CASSIESGWTYEQYF.

The gene calls are TRBV29-1 and TRBJ2-5; a possible D gene is TRBD2 (6 bases). The CDR3 loop spans 13 amino acids. Germline assignment: CDR1 SQVTM and CDR2 ANQGSEA. Trimming removed 2 bases from V and 5 bases from J, with 12 bases in between. The CDR3 reads CSVEKLALETQYF. The CDR3 DNA sequence: TGCAGCGTTGAAAAACTAGCCCTGGAGACCCAGTACTTC.

The chain joins TRBV5-5 to TRBJ2-3; D is unresolved. V was shortened by 2 bases and J by 7 bases, with 8 bases between the two germline ends. The germline CDR1 and CDR2 sequences are SGHKS and YYEKEE (reference sequence). The CDR3 has 12 residues. Written as DNA, the CDR3 is TGTGCCAGCAGCTTCCCCCTAAATACGCAGTATTTT. Its translation is CASSFPLNTQYF.

The chain carries TRBV7-7 and TRBJ2-5; 8 bases agree with TRBD1. CDR3 size: 17 residues. Germline loops: CDR1 SSHAT, CDR2 FNYEAQ (reference sequence). Trimming took 5 bases from V and 5 from J; bases not matched to a gene: 16. CDR3 loop: CASSPLGGAGGKETQYF. The CDR3 region has the DNA TGTGCCAGCAGCCCACTTGGAGGGGCAGGGGGCAAGGAGACCCAGTACTTC.

The genes are TRBV6-2 or TRBV6-3 and TRBJ1-1; D is unclear. The germline V gene has CDR1 MNHEY and CDR2 SVGEGT. This CDR3 contains 15 residues. Trimming removed 2 bases from V and 7 bases from J, with 17 bases in between. The CDR3: CASSYPHLSRYEAFF. CDR3 DNA sequence: TGTGCCAGCAGTTACCCCCATTTATCGCGTTATGAAGCTTTCTTT.

The chain couples TRBV11-1 to TRBJ2-5, with 9 positions matching TRBD2. Germline CDR1 is SGHAT and CDR2 is FQDESV (reference sequence). J lost 5 bases, V lost 4 bases, and 2 bases had no gene match. The CDR3 is 13 amino acids. The DNA of the CDR3 is TGTGCCAGCAGCTCCGGACTAGCGGAGACCCAGTACTTC. Protein sequence: CASSSGLAETQYF. The variable domain in full, completed from reference TRBV11-1 and TRBJ2-5, reads EAEVAQSPRYKITEKSQAVAFWCDPISGHATLYWYRQILGQGPELLVQFQDESVVDDSQLPKDRFSAERLKGVDSTLKIQPAELGDSAMYLCASSSGLAETQYFGPGTRLLVL.